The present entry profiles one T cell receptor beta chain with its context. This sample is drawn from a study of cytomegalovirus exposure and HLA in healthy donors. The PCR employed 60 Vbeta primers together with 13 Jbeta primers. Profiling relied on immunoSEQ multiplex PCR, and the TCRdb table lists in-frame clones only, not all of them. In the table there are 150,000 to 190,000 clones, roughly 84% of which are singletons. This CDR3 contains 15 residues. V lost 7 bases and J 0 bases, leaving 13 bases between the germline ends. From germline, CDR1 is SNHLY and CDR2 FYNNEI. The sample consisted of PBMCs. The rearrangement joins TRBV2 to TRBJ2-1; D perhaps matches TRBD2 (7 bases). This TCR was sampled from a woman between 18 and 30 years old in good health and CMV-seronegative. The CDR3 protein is CASKEGDYSYNEQFF. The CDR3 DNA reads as TGTGCCAGCAAGGAGGGGGACTACTCCTACAATGAGCAGTTCTTC. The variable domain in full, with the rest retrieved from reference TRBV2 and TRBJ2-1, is EPEVTQTPSHQVTQMGQEVILRCVPISNHLYFYWYRQILGQKVEFLVSFYNNEISEKSEIFDDQFSVERPDGSNFTLKIRSTKLEDSAMYFCASKEGDYSYNEQFFGPGTRLTVL.